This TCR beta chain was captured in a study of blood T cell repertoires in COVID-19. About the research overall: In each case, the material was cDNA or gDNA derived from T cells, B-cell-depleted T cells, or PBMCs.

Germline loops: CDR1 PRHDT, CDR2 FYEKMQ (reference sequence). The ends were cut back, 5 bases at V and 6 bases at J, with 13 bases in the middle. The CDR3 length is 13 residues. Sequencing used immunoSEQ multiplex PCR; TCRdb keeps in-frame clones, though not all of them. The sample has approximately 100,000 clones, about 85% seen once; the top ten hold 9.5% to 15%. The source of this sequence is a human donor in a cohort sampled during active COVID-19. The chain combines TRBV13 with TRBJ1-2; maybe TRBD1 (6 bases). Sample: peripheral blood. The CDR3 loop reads CASSRTGKNGYTF. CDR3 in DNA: TGTGCCAGCAGCCGCACAGGGAAAAATGGCTACACCTTC.